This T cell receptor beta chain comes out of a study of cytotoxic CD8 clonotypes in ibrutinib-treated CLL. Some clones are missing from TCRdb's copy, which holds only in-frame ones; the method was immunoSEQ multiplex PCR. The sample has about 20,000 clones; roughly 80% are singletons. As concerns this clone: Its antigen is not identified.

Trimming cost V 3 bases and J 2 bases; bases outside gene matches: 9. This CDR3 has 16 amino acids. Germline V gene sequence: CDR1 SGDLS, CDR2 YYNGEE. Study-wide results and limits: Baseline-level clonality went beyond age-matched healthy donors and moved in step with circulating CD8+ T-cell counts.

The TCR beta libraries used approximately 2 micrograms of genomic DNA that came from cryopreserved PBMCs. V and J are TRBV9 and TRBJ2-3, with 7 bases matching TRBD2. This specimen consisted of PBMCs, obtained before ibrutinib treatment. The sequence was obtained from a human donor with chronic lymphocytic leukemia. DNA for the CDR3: TGTGCCAGCAGCGCCCGGACTAGTCTTGTCACAGATACGCAGTATTTT. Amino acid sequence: CASSARTSLVTDTQYF.